This T cell receptor beta chain originates from a study of cytomegalovirus exposure and HLA in healthy donors. Study-wide results and caveats: Researchers counted around 170 TCR beta chains as cytomegalovirus-associated. Later analysis placed DRB1 highest and HLA-C lowest in TCR association rates, which differed by HLA locus. In a later analysis, several top co-occurrence clusters appeared linked to parvovirus B19, influenza, CMV and Epstein-Barr virus. Most of the CMV-associated TCR beta chains (in a later analysis) appeared to be HLA-restricted.

Primers for the PCR totalled 60 Vbeta and 13 Jbeta. The method was immunoSEQ multiplex PCR; TCRdb's version includes in-frame clones alone and lacks a portion of them. The sample has roughly 150,000 clones, 55% to 70% seen once. As for this clone: Its specificity is unknown.

The CDR3 is 12 amino acids. CDR1 is GTSNPN, CDR2 SVGIG, per germline (reference sequence). V shed 0 bases and J shed 11 bases, with 13 bases lying between them. The genes are TRBV30 and TRBJ2-5; a possible D gene is TRBD1 (6 bases). Source material: PBMCs. The TCR was taken from a woman younger than 45 in good health and CMV-seropositive. CDR3: CAWSVGNRAQYF. Here the CDR3 DNA reads TGTGCCTGGAGTGTAGGGAACAGGGCGCAGTACTTC.